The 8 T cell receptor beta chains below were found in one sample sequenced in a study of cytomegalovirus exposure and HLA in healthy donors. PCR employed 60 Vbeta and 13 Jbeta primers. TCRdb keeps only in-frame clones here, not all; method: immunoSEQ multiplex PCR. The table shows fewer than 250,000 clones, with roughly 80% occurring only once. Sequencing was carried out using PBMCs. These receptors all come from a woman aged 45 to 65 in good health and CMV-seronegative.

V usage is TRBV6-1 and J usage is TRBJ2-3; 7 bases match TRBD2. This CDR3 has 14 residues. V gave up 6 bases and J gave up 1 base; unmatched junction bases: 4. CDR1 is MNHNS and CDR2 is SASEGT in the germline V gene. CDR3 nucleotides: TGTGCCAGCAGACGGGAGGAACGCACAGATACGCAGTATTTT. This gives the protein CASRREERTDTQYF.

CDR3 in DNA: TGTGCCAGCAGCTGGCAGGACAGGCGAAGGGAAGCTTTCTTT. It encodes CASSWQDRRREAFF. This chain joins TRBV7-9 and TRBJ1-1; 7 positions agree with TRBD1. This CDR3 is 14 amino acids long. V lost 4 bases, J lost 8 bases, and 10 bases stayed unmatched. Germline-derived CDR1 and CDR2 are SEHNR and FQNEAQ (reference sequence).

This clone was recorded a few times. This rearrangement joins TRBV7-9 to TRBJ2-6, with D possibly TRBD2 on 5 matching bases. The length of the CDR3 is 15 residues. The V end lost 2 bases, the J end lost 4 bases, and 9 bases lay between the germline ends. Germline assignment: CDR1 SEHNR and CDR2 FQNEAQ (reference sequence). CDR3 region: CASSLRGSGANVLTF. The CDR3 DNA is TGTGCCAGCAGCTTAAGAGGGTCCGGGGCCAACGTCCTGACTTTC.

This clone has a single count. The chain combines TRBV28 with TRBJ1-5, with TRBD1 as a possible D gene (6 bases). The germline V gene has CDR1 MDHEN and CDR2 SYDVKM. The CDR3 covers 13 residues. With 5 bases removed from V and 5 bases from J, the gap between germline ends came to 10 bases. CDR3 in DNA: TGTGCCAGCAGTCCACAGGGTCATCAGCCCCAGCATTTT. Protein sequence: CASSPQGHQPQHF.

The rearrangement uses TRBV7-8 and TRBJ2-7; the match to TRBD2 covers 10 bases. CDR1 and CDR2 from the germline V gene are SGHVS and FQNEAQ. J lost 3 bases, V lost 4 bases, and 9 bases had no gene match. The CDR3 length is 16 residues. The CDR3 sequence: CASSSPQSGGVYEQYF. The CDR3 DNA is TGTGCCAGCAGCTCTCCCCAAAGCGGGGGGGTCTACGAGCAGTACTTC.

This chain's CDR3 is CASSQQMTASGNTIYF. The CDR3 region has the DNA TGTGCCAGCAGCCAACAAATGACAGCCTCTGGAAACACCATATATTTT. V gene TRBV14 combines with J gene TRBJ1-3; possible D gene TRBD1, 5 bases. Between the trimmed V and J ends, which lost 2 bases and 0 bases, there was a span of 11 bases. The CDR3 extends over 16 amino acids. In germline, CDR1 is SGHDN, CDR2 FVKESK.

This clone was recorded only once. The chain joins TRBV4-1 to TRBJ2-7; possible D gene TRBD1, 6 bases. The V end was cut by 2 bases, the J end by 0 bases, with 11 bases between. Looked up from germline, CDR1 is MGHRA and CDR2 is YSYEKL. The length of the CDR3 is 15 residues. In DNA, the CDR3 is TGCGCCAGCAGCCAATATAACAGGGCCTCCTACGAGCAGTACTTC. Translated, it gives CASSQYNRASYEQYF.

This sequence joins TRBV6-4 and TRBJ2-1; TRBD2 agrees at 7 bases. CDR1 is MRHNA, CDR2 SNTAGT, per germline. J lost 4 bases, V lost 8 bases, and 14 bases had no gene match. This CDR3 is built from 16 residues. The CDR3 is CASATTSGTGYNEQFF. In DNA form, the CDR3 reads TGTGCCAGCGCCACAACCAGCGGGACCGGATACAATGAGCAGTTCTTC.